The 27 T cell receptor beta chains given below trace back to one sample, sequenced in a study of T cells in Graves' hyperthyroidism and ophthalmopathy. It was RNA transcripts that yielded the amplified TCR beta CDR3 regions. The HTBI primer set was used in a first-round RT-PCR of the TCR CDR3. TCRdb analysed the multiplex PCR reads with MiXCR anew, one entry per CDR3 protein. The sample contains about 250,000 distinct CDR3 sequences, about 20% of which appear only once. Material: blood. These receptors all come from a man between 25 and 39 years old with Graves' ophthalmopathy.

This clonotype was counted ten times or more. The V call is TRBV2, the J call TRBJ2-5; maybe TRBD1 (6 bases). The V and J ends lost 5 bases and 4 bases respectively, with 23 bases between them. The CDR3 has 17 residues. Germline V CDR1 and CDR2: SNHLY, FYNNEI. CDR3 sequence: CASSPNSGAGEGETQYF. The CDR3 DNA reads TGTGCCAGCAGTCCAAACTCAGGGGCAGGGGAAGGAGAGACCCAGTACTTC.

This clonotype was seen a few times. V gene TRBV5-1 combines with J gene TRBJ1-1, with TRBD1 as a possible D gene (6 bases). This CDR3 spans 14 amino acids. With 2 bases removed from V and 7 bases from J, the gap between germline ends came to 15 bases. The germline gives CDR1 SGHRS, CDR2 YFSETQ. The DNA for the CDR3 is TGCGCCAGCAGCTTATTAACAGGGCAAAGTGAAGCTTTCTTT. Its protein is CASSLLTGQSEAFF.

Only a few counts were recorded for this clonotype. V is TRBV6-2 or TRBV6-3 and J is TRBJ1-5, with D unclear. The germline CDR1 and CDR2 sequences are MNHEY and SVGEGT. Between the trimmed V and J ends, which lost 6 bases and 3 bases, there was a span of 12 bases. There are 14 residues in the CDR3. The CDR3 sequence: CASRDGLPNQPQHF. The CDR3 DNA sequence: TGTGCCAGCAGGGACGGACTTCCCAATCAGCCCCAGCATTTT.

The rearrangement joins TRBV5-1 to TRBJ1-3; 9 positions agree with TRBD1. The CDR3 totals 16 residues. The V and J ends lost 4 bases and 2 bases, in that order; junction bases with no gene match: 7. Germline V lookup: CDR1 SGHRS, CDR2 YFSETQ. CDR3 DNA: TGCGCCAGCAGCGGAACAGGGGGCGTCCCTGGAAACACCATATATTTT. It translates to CASSGTGGVPGNTIYF.

Ten or more counts support this clonotype. The V gene is TRBV9, the J gene TRBJ2-7; a weak D match, TRBD2 (6 bases). V was cut by 10 bases and J by 0 bases, with 17 bases left in between. The CDR3 runs 14 residues. Germline values: CDR1 SGDLS, CDR2 YYNGEE. The chain's CDR3 is CARRLAEASYEQYF. Here the CDR3 DNA reads TGTGCCCGCCGGTTAGCGGAGGCCTCCTACGAGCAGTACTTC.

The table lists this clonotype with many counts. V and J are TRBV11-3 and TRBJ1-1; TRBD1 might be the D (5 bases). The CDR3 length is 14 residues. The V gene lost 3 bases and the J gene lost 7 bases, with 15 bases spanning the gap. The germline CDR1 and CDR2 sequences are SGHNT and YENEEA. Here the CDR3 reads CASSLGLTLREAFF. CDR3 in DNA: TGTGCCAGCAGCTTGGGACTGACCTTGCGTGAAGCTTTCTTT.

For the CDR3, the DNA is TGTGCCAGCAGCCCACTGGGTAGGCCCACAGATACGCAGTATTTT. This codes for CASSPLGRPTDTQYF. The chain carries TRBV7-9 and TRBJ2-3; D remains ambiguous. Germline V gene sequence: CDR1 SEHNR, CDR2 FQNEAQ (reference sequence). This CDR3 region has 15 residues. V lost 5 bases and J 2 bases, leaving 14 bases between the germline ends. The full variable domain, completed using reference TRBV7-9 and TRBJ2-3, is DTGVSQNPRHKITKRGQNVTFRCDPISEHNRLYWYRQTLGQGPEFLTYFQNEAQLEKSRLLSDRFSAERPKGSFSTLEIQRTEQGDSAMYLCASSPLGRPTDTQYFGPGTRLTVL.

This clonotype was found a few times. The chain links TRBV11-1 to TRBJ2-6, with 7 nucleotides matching TRBD1. The CDR3 has 17 residues. The germline gives CDR1 SGHAT, CDR2 FQDESV (reference sequence). Trimming took 6 bases from V and 1 from J; bases not matched to a gene: 9. The CDR3 DNA reads TGTGCCAGCAGACCGGGACAGTTTTTTTCTGGGGCCAACGTCCTGACTTTC. Translated, it gives CASRPGQFFSGANVLTF.

This clonotype has at least ten counts. The rearrangement uses TRBV7-8 and TRBJ2-1, with TRBD2 identical over 11 bases. V lost 4 bases and J lost 0; bases outside the gene matches: 5. Germline assignment: CDR1 SGHVS and CDR2 FQNEAQ. The CDR3 consists of 17 residues. CDR3 sequence (DNA): TGTGCCAGCAGCTCGGGACTAGCGGCGAGCTCCTACAATGAGCAGTTCTTC. As protein: CASSSGLAASSYNEQFF.

Regarding this clonotype: Given a much more abundant clone one base away, this may be a read error. The chain joins TRBV20-1 to TRBJ2-3; D may be TRBD1 or TRBD2 (5 bases each). The CDR3 covers 14 residues. Germline V gene data show CDR1 as DFQATT and CDR2 as SNEGSKA (reference sequence). V shed 5 bases and J shed 6 bases, with 18 bases lying between them. The CDR3 DNA reads as TGCAGTGCTCCGCAAGGTCGAGAGGGGGATACGCAGTATTTT. It translates to CSAPQGREGDTQYF.

V gene TRBV7-9 combines with J gene TRBJ2-7; D remains ambiguous. The CDR3 loop spans 16 amino acids. V shed 0 bases and J shed 2 bases, with 14 bases lying between them. The V gene's germline CDR1 is SEHNR and CDR2 FQNEAQ (reference sequence). The CDR3 loop reads CASSLASIGTTYEQYF. The CDR3 DNA is TGTGCCAGCAGCTTAGCAAGTATAGGCACGACCTACGAGCAGTACTTC.

The genes are TRBV28 and TRBJ2-7; D is perhaps TRBD1 (5 bases). The CDR3 has 14 amino acids. The germline CDR1 and CDR2 sequences are MDHEN and SYDVKM. The ends were cut back, 5 bases at V and 2 bases at J, with 13 bases in the middle. For the CDR3, the DNA is TGTGCCAGCAGTCAGTCAGGGAACCCCTACGAGCAGTACTTC. It encodes CASSQSGNPYEQYF.

V gene TRBV29-1 combines with J gene TRBJ1-1; D call uncertain. CDR3 length: 13 amino acids. Germline lookup yields CDR1 SQVTM and CDR2 ANQGSEA. V was pared by 4 bases and J by 3 bases, with 12 bases between. The CDR3 DNA sequence: TGCAGCGTTGTAAAGGAACAGTACACTGAAGCTTTCTTT. It yields the protein CSVVKEQYTEAFF.

This clonotype was counted ten times or more. The chain employs TRBV30 and TRBJ2-7; D is undetermined. CDR1 GTSNPN and CDR2 SVGIG come from the germline V gene (reference sequence). CDR3 length: 12 amino acids. Trimming took off 3 bases at V and 6 bases at J, with 12 bases between the two ends. The CDR3: CAWRIPPREQYF. In nucleotides, the CDR3 is TGTGCCTGGAGAATACCCCCTCGCGAGCAGTACTTC.

This clonotype has ten or more counts. The V gene is TRBV2, the J gene TRBJ2-3; D is uncertain. With 8 bases removed from V and 5 bases from J, the gap between germline ends came to 8 bases. This CDR3 is 11 amino acids long. The V gene's germline CDR1 is SNHLY and CDR2 FYNNEI. CDR3 protein: CASGLEDTQYF. In DNA, the CDR3 is TGTGCCAGCGGGTTGGAAGATACGCAGTATTTT.

This clonotype was recorded a few times. The gene calls are TRBV6-5 and TRBJ2-3; no reliable D call. This CDR3 is 17 amino acids long. The germline V gene has CDR1 MNHEY and CDR2 SVGAGI. With 0 bases removed from V and 0 bases from J, the gap between germline ends came to 13 bases. As DNA, the CDR3 is TGTGCCAGCAGTTACTCTTTCGCAGACGCTAGCACAGATACGCAGTATTTT. It is translated as CASSYSFADASTDTQYF.

This clonotype was seen at least ten times. This chain joins TRBV6-1 and TRBJ2-6; weak D call: TRBD2 (5 bases). Looked up from germline, CDR1 is MNHNS and CDR2 is SASEGT. The CDR3 is 15 amino acids. V was trimmed by 7 bases and J by 2 bases, leaving 12 bases between them. CDR3 nucleotides: TGTGCCAGCACCTCGGTCGGGACTGGGGCCAACGTCCTGACTTTC. Its protein product is CASTSVGTGANVLTF.

This clonotype was recorded a few times. The chain couples TRBV19 to TRBJ2-7, with 9 positions matching TRBD2. The CDR3 contains 15 residues. The trim removed 1 base at V and 3 bases at J, leaving 4 bases unmatched. CDR1 and CDR2 from the germline V gene are LNHDA and SQIVND (reference sequence). CDR3 DNA sequence: TGTGCCAGTAGTATAGTTGGGACTAGCATCTACGAGCAGTACTTC. It codes for CASSIVGTSIYEQYF.

This clonotype was seen at least ten times. V and J are TRBV2 and TRBJ1-4; D call uncertain. The germline CDR1 and CDR2 sequences are SNHLY and FYNNEI. The CDR3 extends over 14 amino acids. Trimming shortened V by 4 bases and J by 10 bases, and 16 bases separated the two germline ends. This CDR3 reads CASSVSPEGGKLFF. CDR3 in DNA: TGTGCCAGCAGTGTTAGCCCCGAAGGAGGAAAACTGTTTTTT. Variable domain in full (rest from reference TRBV2 and TRBJ1-4): EPEVTQTPSHQVTQMGQEVILRCVPISNHLYFYWYRQILGQKVEFLVSFYNNEISEKSEIFDDQFSVERPDGSNFTLKIRSTKLEDSAMYFCASSVSPEGGKLFFGSGTQLSVL.

The chain couples TRBV4-1 to TRBJ2-7; D unresolved. CDR3 length: 16 residues. The germline gives CDR1 MGHRA, CDR2 YSYEKL. V gave up 0 bases and J gave up 2 bases, with 14 bases separating them. The CDR3 loop reads CASSQEVSGSPYEQYF. The CDR3 nucleotides are TGCGCCAGCAGCCAAGAGGTTTCAGGATCCCCCTACGAGCAGTACTTC.

The chain carries TRBV5-1 and TRBJ2-5, with D uncertain. This CDR3 region has 13 residues. Trimming removed 0 bases from V and 7 bases from J, with 10 bases in between. Germline CDR1 reads SGHRS; CDR2 reads YFSETQ. The CDR3 DNA is TGCGCCAGCAGCTTGGAACCTACTGCGACCCAGTACTTC. It encodes CASSLEPTATQYF.

This clonotype occurred many times. The chain uses TRBV18 and TRBJ2-1; 9 bases match TRBD2. The CDR3 is 14 residues long. Trimming at V came to 6 bases and at J to 4 bases, leaving 4 bases not matched to a gene. The germline V gene encodes CDR1 KGHSH and CDR2 LQKENI. The CDR3 protein is CASSTREGYNEQFF. CDR3 nucleotide sequence: TGTGCCAGCTCGACGCGGGAGGGATACAATGAGCAGTTCTTC.

This clonotype was recorded a few times. The chain recombines TRBV7-2 with TRBJ2-1; TRBD1 matches at 10 bases. The CDR3 covers 13 residues. Germline V gives CDR1 SGHTA, CDR2 FQGNSA. V lost 5 bases to trimming and J lost 15 bases; unmatched junction nucleotides: 10. The CDR3 reads CASSANDRGQRFF. The CDR3 bases are TGTGCCAGCAGCGCTAATGACAGGGGGCAAAGGTTCTTC. Full variable domain (rest looked up from reference TRBV7-2 and TRBJ2-1): GAGVSQSPSNKVTEKGKDVELRCDPISGHTALYWYRQSLGQGLEFLIYFQGNSAPDKSGLPSDRFSAERTGGSVSTLTIQRTQQEDSAVYLCASSANDRGQRFFGPGTRLTVL.

The genes are TRBV28 and TRBJ2-7; no clear D. Trimming shortened V by 9 bases and J by 6 bases, and 9 bases separated the two germline ends. In germline, CDR1 is MDHEN, CDR2 SYDVKM. This CDR3 is 10 amino acids long. The CDR3 DNA follows: TGTGCCAGTTCGAGAGGCGAGCAGTACTTC. The encoded protein is CASSRGEQYF.

This clonotype occurred many times. This chain links TRBV2 with TRBJ2-1; D is possibly TRBD1 (6 bases). The length of the CDR3 is 13 residues. Germline assignment: CDR1 SNHLY and CDR2 FYNNEI. The V and J ends lost 6 bases and 5 bases respectively, with 11 bases between them. CDR3 DNA sequence: TGTGCCAGCAGGGGGGCCCAGCACAATGAGCAGTTCTTC. Translation: CASRGAQHNEQFF.

The J gene is TRBJ2-2, the V gene TRBV11-2; D gene unclear. Trimming removed 3 bases at V and 1 base at J, with 3 bases between. From germline, CDR1 is SGHAT and CDR2 FQNNGV. This CDR3 is built from 13 residues. The CDR3 DNA sequence: TGTGCCAGCAGCTTCTTGAACACCGGGGAGCTGTTTTTT. This translates into CASSFLNTGELFF.

This clonotype was seen many times. CDR3 nucleotide sequence: TGTGCCAGCAGTTTGAGGGGGGATGGAACTGAAGCTTTCTTT. Its protein product is CASSLRGDGTEAFF. The chain carries TRBV28 and TRBJ1-1; D is possibly TRBD1 (6 bases). Germline-derived CDR1 and CDR2 are MDHEN and SYDVKM. This CDR3 region has 14 residues. V lost 3 bases and J 5 bases, leaving 13 bases between the germline ends.